This T cell receptor beta chain emerged from a study of cytomegalovirus exposure and HLA in healthy donors. Findings and limits, study-wide: As confirmed in vitro, a few CMV-associated chains were specific for CMV antigens.

13 Jbeta primers and 60 Vbeta primers were used for the PCR. Libraries were prepared by immunoSEQ multiplex PCR; TCRdb keeps only in-frame clonotypes and omits some of them. This table holds hundreds of thousands of clones, over 65% found once. This clone was counted once. Its specificity is unknown. The junction shows a germline mismatch at one end, possibly a read error. Different DNA sequences within this sample yield the same CDR3. Source material: PBMCs. This TCR came from a man younger than 35 in good health and CMV-seronegative.

The CDR3 DNA sequence: TGTGCCAGCAGGGCCGGGACAGGGGTCGGTGAAGCCTTCTTT. This gives the protein CASRAGTGVGEAFF. The V gene is TRBV2, the J gene TRBJ1-1, with 10 nucleotides matching TRBD1. The CDR3 sequence is 14 residues long. CDR1 is SNHLY, CDR2 FYNNEI, per germline.